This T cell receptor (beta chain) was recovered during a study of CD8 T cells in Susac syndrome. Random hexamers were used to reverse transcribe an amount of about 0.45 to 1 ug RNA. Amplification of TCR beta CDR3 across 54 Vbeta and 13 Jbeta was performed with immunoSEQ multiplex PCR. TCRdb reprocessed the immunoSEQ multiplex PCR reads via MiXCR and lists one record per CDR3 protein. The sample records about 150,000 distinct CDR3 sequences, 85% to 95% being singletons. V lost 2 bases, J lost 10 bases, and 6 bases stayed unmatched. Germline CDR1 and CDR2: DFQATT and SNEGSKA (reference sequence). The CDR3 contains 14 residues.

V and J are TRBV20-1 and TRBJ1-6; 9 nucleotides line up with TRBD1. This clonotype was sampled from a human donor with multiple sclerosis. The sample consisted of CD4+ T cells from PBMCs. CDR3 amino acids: CSARNTGGQSPLHF. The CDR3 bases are TGCAGTGCTAGAAATACAGGGGGCCAATCACCCCTCCACTTT.